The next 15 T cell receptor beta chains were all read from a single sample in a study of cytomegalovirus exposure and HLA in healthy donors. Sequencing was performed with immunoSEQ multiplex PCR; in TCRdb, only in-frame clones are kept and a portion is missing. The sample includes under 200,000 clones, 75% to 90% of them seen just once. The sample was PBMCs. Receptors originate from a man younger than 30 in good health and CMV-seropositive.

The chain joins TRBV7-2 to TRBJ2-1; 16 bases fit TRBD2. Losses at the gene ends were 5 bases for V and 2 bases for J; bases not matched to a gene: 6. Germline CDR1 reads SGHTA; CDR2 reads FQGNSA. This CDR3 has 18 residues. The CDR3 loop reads CASSGTSGRVTAYNEQFF. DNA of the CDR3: TGTGCCAGCAGCGGGACTAGCGGGAGGGTAACCGCCTACAATGAGCAGTTCTTC. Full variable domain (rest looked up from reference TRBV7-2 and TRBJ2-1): GAGVSQSPSNKVTEKGKDVELRCDPISGHTALYWYRQSLGQGLEFLIYFQGNSAPDKSGLPSDRFSAERTGGSVSTLTIQRTQQEDSAVYLCASSGTSGRVTAYNEQFFGPGTRLTVL.

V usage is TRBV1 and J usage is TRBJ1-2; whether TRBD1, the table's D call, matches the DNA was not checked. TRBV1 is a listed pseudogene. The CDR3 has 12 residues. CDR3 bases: TGCACCAGCAGCCCGGGACAGGAGGGAGACACCTTC. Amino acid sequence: CTSSPGQEGDTF.

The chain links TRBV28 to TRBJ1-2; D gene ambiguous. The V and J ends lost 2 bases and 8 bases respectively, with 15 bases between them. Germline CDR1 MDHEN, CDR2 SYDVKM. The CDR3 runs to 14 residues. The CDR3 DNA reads TGTGCCAGCAGTTTAAACCCGCAGGTCCTGGGCTACACCTTC. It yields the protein CASSLNPQVLGYTF.

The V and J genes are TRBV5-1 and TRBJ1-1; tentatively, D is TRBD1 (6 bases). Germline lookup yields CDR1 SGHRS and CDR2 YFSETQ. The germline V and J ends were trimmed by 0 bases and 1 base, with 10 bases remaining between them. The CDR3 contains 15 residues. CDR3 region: CASSLALTGNTEAFF. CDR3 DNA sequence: TGCGCCAGCAGCTTGGCGTTGACAGGGAACACTGAAGCTTTCTTT.

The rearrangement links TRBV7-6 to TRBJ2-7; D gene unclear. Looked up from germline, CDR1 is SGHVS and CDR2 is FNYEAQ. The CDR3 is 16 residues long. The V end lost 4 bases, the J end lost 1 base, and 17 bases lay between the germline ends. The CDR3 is CASSSLHSVESYEQYF. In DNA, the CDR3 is TGTGCCAGCAGCTCCCTCCATAGTGTCGAGTCCTACGAGCAGTACTTC.

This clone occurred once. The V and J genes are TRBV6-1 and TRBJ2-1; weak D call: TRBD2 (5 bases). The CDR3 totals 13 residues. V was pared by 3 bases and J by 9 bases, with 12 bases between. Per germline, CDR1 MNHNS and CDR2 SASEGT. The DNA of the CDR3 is TGTGCCAGCAGTGAGTGGCGGGCCGGTGAGCAGTTCTTC. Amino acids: CASSEWRAGEQFF.

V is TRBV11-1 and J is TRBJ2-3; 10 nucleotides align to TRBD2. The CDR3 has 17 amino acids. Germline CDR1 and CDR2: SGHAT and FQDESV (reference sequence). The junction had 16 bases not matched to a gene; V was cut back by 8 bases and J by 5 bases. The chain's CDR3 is CASRGASGSKSVDTQYF. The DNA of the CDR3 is TGTGCCAGCCGGGGGGCTAGCGGGAGCAAGAGTGTAGATACGCAGTATTTT.

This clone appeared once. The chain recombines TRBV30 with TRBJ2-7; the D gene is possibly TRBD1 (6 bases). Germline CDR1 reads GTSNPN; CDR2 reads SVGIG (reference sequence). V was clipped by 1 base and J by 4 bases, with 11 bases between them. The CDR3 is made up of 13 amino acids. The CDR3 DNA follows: TGTGCCTGGAGTGCTGCGGACAGTTACGAGCAGTACTTC. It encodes CAWSAADSYEQYF.

The CDR3 region is CASSTGVTEAFF. Written as DNA, the CDR3 is TGTGCCAGCTCCACGGGGGTCACTGAAGCTTTCTTT. The gene calls are TRBV6-5 and TRBJ1-1, with D maybe TRBD1 (5 bases). V dropped 8 bases and J dropped 4 bases, with 11 bases sitting between them. The CDR3 totals 12 residues. Germline V CDR1 and CDR2: MNHEY, SVGAGI.

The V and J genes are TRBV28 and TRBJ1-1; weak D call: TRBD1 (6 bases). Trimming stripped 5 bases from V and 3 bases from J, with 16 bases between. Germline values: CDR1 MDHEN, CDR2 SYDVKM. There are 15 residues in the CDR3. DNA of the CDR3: TGTGCCAGCAGTATCCCACAGGGAAGACACACTGAAGCTTTCTTT. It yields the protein CASSIPQGRHTEAFF.

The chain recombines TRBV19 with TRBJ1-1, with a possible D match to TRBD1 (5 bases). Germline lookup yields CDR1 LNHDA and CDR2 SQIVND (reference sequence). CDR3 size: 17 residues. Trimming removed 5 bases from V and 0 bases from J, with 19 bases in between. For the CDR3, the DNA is TGTGCCAGTAGTCCGAAGGTCGGCGGGGGGATGAACACTGAAGCTTTCTTT. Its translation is CASSPKVGGGMNTEAFF. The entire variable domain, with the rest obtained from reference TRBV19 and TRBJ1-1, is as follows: DGGITQSPKYLFRKEGQNVTLSCEQNLNHDAMYWYRQDPGQGLRLIYYSQIVNDFQKGDIAEGYSVSREKKESFPLTVTSAQKNPTAFYLCASSPKVGGGMNTEAFFGQGTRLTVV.

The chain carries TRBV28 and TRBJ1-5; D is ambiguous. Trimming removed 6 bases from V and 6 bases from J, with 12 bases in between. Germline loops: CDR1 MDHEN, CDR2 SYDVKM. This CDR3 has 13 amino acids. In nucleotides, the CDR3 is TGTGCCAGCAGACCCAGTCGAGGTCAGCCCCAGCATTTT. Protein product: CASRPSRGQPQHF.

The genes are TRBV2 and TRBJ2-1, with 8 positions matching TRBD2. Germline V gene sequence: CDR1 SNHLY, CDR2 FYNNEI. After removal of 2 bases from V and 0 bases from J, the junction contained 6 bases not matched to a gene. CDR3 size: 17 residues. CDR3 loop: CASSELAGGSSYNEQFF. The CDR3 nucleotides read TGTGCCAGCAGTGAACTAGCGGGCGGCAGCTCCTACAATGAGCAGTTCTTC.

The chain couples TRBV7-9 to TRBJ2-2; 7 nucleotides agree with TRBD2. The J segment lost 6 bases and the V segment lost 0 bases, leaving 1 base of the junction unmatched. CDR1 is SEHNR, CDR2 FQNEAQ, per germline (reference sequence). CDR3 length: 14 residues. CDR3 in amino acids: CASSLAGGPGELFF. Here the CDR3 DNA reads TGTGCCAGCAGCTTAGCGGGAGGGCCCGGGGAGCTGTTTTTT. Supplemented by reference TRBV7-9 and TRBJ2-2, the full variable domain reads DTGVSQNPRHKITKRGQNVTFRCDPISEHNRLYWYRQTLGQGPEFLTYFQNEAQLEKSRLLSDRFSAERPKGSFSTLEIQRTEQGDSAMYLCASSLAGGPGELFFGEGSRLTVL.

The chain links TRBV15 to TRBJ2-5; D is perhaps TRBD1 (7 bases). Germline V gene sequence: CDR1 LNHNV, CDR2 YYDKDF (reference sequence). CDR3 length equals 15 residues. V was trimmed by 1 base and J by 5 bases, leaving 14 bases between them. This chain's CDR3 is CATSRGGGSGETQYF. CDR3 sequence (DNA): TGTGCCACCAGCAGAGGAGGGGGCAGCGGGGAGACCCAGTACTTC. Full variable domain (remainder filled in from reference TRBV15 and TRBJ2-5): DAMVIQNPRYQVTQFGKPVTLSCSQTLNHNVMYWYQQKSSQAPKLLFHYYDKDFNNEADTPDNFQSRRPNTSFCFLDIRSPGLGDTAMYLCATSRGGGSGETQYFGPGTRLLVL.